Listed here is a single T cell receptor beta chain. This sample is part of a study of CD8+ T cells in alopecia areata. Across the whole study: The protocol delivered tofacitinib for 6 to 18 months, then withdrew it for 6 months.

cDNA reverse transcribed from extracted RNA served as the sequencing template. Method: immunoSEQ multiplex PCR; TCRdb's copy keeps in-frame clones and lacks some. This table has roughly 190,000 clones, around 60% appearing once. The germline V gene encodes CDR1 SGHVS and CDR2 FNYEAQ. The V end lost 1 base, the J end lost 4 bases, and 11 bases lay between the germline ends. CDR3 length: 15 amino acids. Treatment: oral pan-JAK inhibitor, 5-10 mg twice daily. This chain connects TRBV7-6 to TRBJ1-3; possibly TRBD1 for D (6 bases). This TCR was sampled from a human donor with alopecia areata. The specimen comprised CD4+ T cells sorted from blood, sampled at week 4, from a patient treated with tofacitinib. This chain's CDR3 is CASSLGGQMGNTIYF. The CDR3 bases are TGTGCCAGCAGCTTAGGGGGGCAGATGGGAAACACCATATATTTT.